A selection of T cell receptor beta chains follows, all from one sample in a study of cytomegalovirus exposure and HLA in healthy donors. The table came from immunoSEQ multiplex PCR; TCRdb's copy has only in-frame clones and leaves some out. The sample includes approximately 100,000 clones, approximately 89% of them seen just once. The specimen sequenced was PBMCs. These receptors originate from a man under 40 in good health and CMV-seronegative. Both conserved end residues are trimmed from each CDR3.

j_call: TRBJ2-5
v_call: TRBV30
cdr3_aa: AWRGGEFGETQY

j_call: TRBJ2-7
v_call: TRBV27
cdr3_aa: ASRFSTSGRGYEQY

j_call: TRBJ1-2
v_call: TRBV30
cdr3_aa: AWSDPGGYGYT

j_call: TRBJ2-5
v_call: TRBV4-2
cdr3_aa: ASSPPGQQETQY

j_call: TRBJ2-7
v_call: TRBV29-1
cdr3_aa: SVEEPGLSPYEQY

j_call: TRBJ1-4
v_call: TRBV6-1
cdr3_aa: ASYNEKLF

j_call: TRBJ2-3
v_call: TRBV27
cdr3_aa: ASSFRSGAGTDTQY

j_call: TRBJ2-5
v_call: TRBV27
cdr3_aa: ASSFGRGETQY

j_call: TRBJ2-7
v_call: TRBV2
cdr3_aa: ASGVGTGLGEQY

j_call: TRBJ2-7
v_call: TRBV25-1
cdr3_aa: ASSGESSYEQY

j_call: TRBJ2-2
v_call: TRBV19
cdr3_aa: ASAPPGLDTGELF

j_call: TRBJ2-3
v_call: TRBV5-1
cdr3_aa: ASSFLATGTDTQY

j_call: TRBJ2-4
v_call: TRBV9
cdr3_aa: ASSVGTGDTLNIQY

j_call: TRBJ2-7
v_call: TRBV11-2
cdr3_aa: ASSLDPGFEQY

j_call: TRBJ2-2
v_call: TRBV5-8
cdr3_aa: ASSPYRAGTGELF

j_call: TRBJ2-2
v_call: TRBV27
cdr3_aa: ASSTQGRRHTGELF

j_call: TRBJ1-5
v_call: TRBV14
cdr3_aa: ASSQDQGQPQH